The 21 T cell receptor beta chains listed next were all sequenced from one sample in a study of blood T cell repertoires in COVID-19. The data were produced by immunoSEQ multiplex PCR, yet TCRdb's version contains in-frame clones alone and is incomplete. The sample yields some 150,000 clones, 80% to 85% seen once. The material sequenced was peripheral blood. The origin of the receptors is a woman between 55 and 75 years old with acute or convalescent COVID-19.

This chain joins TRBV5-4 and TRBJ1-4; D possibly corresponds to TRBD1 (5 bases). V was pared by 3 bases and J by 4 bases, with 16 bases between. Germline assignment: CDR1 SGHNT and CDR2 YYREEE (reference sequence). The length of the CDR3 is 16 residues. CDR3 protein: CASSSSPGQINEKLFF. The CDR3 DNA is TGTGCCAGCAGCTCCAGCCCCGGACAAATTAATGAAAAACTGTTTTTT.

Here the CDR3 reads CATSRNFEKLFF. CDR3 nucleotide sequence: TGTGCCACCAGCAGAAACTTCGAAAAACTGTTTTTT. This chain connects TRBV15 to TRBJ1-4; D gene uncertain. Germline assignment: CDR1 LNHNV and CDR2 YYDKDF (reference sequence). This CDR3 comprises 12 residues. V lost 2 bases, J lost 8 bases, and 6 bases lay in between.

CDR3 region: CASSDREGGTDTQYF. As DNA, the CDR3 is TGTGCCAGCAGCGATAGGGAGGGGGGCACAGATACGCAGTATTTT. This chain links TRBV9 with TRBJ2-3; tentatively, D is TRBD2 (7 bases). V gave up 3 bases and J gave up 1 base, with 12 bases separating them. Germline lookup yields CDR1 SGDLS and CDR2 YYNGEE. The CDR3 loop spans 15 amino acids.

The chain combines TRBV15 with TRBJ2-1; no firm D call. This CDR3 has 13 amino acids. V was trimmed by 4 bases and J by 3 bases, leaving 7 bases between them. Germline CDR1 LNHNV, CDR2 YYDKDF (reference sequence). The CDR3 coding sequence is TGTGCCACCAGCATTTCCATCTACAATGAGCAGTTCTTC. It specifies CATSISIYNEQFF.

The chain recombines TRBV1 with TRBJ2-1; whether TRBD1, the table's D call, matches the DNA was not checked. TRBV1 is listed as a pseudogene. The length of the CDR3 is 17 residues. The CDR3 region has the DNA TGCACCAGCAGCCAAGAGCCGCCCCGCCCATCTAACAGGGGACAGTTCTTC. Translation gives CTSSQEPPRPSNRGQFF.

The V call is TRBV28, the J call TRBJ2-2; D might be TRBD2 (5 bases). Deletions cut 8 bases from V and 0 bases from J, with 10 bases between. Germline CDR1 and CDR2: MDHEN and SYDVKM. The length of the CDR3 is 14 residues. The CDR3 loop reads CASRGRSNTGELFF. CDR3 DNA sequence: TGTGCCAGCCGCGGGCGTTCGAACACCGGGGAGCTGTTTTTT.

The rearrangement joins TRBV6-6 to TRBJ2-2; TRBD2 might be the D (5 bases). CDR1 and CDR2 (germline): MNHNY, SVGAGI (reference sequence). The CDR3 runs to 13 residues. The V end lost 2 bases, the J end lost 6 bases, and 7 bases lay between the germline ends. CDR3 sequence reads: CASSYVRAGELFF. CDR3 in DNA: TGTGCCAGCAGTTACGTGAGGGCCGGGGAGCTGTTTTTT.

The genes are TRBV9 and TRBJ1-3; no clear D gene. The V and J ends lost 7 bases and 6 bases respectively, with 8 bases between them. CDR1 and CDR2 (germline): SGDLS, YYNGEE. The CDR3 loop spans 11 amino acids. CDR3 protein: CASSGENTIYF. CDR3 nucleotide sequence: TGTGCCAGCTCGGGTGAAAACACCATATATTTT.

The rearrangement links TRBV7-2 to TRBJ1-1, with TRBD1 identical over 10 bases. Germline values: CDR1 SGHTA, CDR2 FQGNSA. V shed 2 bases, J shed 10 bases, and the junction held 10 bases outside the gene matches. The CDR3 spans 15 residues. In DNA, the CDR3 is TGTGCCAGCAGCTTACTTTTAGGGACAGGGGAAATAGCTTTCTTT. Protein product: CASSLLLGTGEIAFF. The whole variable domain, filled in from reference TRBV7-2 and TRBJ1-1, reads GAGVSQSPSNKVTEKGKDVELRCDPISGHTALYWYRQSLGQGLEFLIYFQGNSAPDKSGLPSDRFSAERTGGSVSTLTIQRTQQEDSAVYLCASSLLLGTGEIAFFGQGTRLTVV.

The rearrangement links TRBV15 to TRBJ2-7; D is perhaps TRBD1 (5 bases). From germline, CDR1 is LNHNV and CDR2 YYDKDF (reference sequence). This CDR3 contains 15 residues. The ends were cut back, 0 bases at V and 1 base at J, with 10 bases in the middle. The CDR3 nucleotides are TGTGCCACCAGCAGAGATAGGGGTCGGTCCTACGAGCAGTACTTC. Its translation is CATSRDRGRSYEQYF.

The chain carries TRBV9 and TRBJ2-3, with 11 positions matching TRBD2. Germline V gene data show CDR1 as SGDLS and CDR2 as YYNGEE. The CDR3 runs 16 residues. V shed 0 bases and J 8 bases; nucleotides not matched to a gene: 8. CDR3 amino acids: CASSVGFSGRGGTQYF. The CDR3, as DNA: TGTGCCAGCAGCGTAGGGTTTAGCGGGAGGGGTGGTACGCAGTATTTT.

The V gene is TRBV27, the J gene TRBJ1-5; the match to TRBD1 covers 8 bases. V dropped 2 bases and J dropped 3; count of bases not matched to a gene: 6. This CDR3 has 16 amino acids. Germline V gene data show CDR1 as MNHEY and CDR2 as SMNVEV (reference sequence). The CDR3 reads CASSLLGQGYNQPQHF. CDR3 nucleotides: TGTGCCAGCAGTTTACTCGGACAGGGCTACAATCAGCCCCAGCATTTT.

The rearrangement uses TRBV7-2 and TRBJ2-2; no firm D call. Trimming removed 8 bases at V and 2 bases at J, with 6 bases between. The CDR3 has 12 residues. Germline V gene sequence: CDR1 SGHTA, CDR2 FQGNSA. In nucleotides, the CDR3 is TGTGCCAGCGGGCTTAACACCGGGGAGCTGTTTTTT. Translated: CASGLNTGELFF.

The chain combines TRBV13 with TRBJ2-1; 10 nucleotides match TRBD2. With 1 base clipped from V and 7 bases from J, the junction kept 7 bases outside the gene matches. Germline V lookup: CDR1 PRHDT, CDR2 FYEKMQ (reference sequence). The CDR3 is 16 amino acids. The CDR3 DNA reads TGTGCCAGCAGCTTAGCTGCGTCTAGCGGGAGAAATGAGCAGTTCTTC. It is translated as CASSLAASSGRNEQFF.

V usage is TRBV2 and J usage is TRBJ2-7, with D possibly being TRBD1 (6 bases). Germline V gene data show CDR1 as SNHLY and CDR2 as FYNNEI. V was trimmed by 7 bases and J by 5 bases, leaving 15 bases between them. The CDR3 runs to 13 residues. The CDR3 reads CASKAGVAHEQYF. The CDR3, as DNA: TGTGCCAGCAAGGCAGGGGTAGCCCACGAGCAGTACTTC.

This chain links TRBV4-1 with TRBJ1-1; 9 bases align to TRBD1. The junction had 5 bases not matched to a gene; V was cut back by 2 bases and J by 4 bases. The CDR3 is 15 residues long. CDR1 is MGHRA and CDR2 is YSYEKL in the germline V gene. Here the CDR3 reads CASSQPTGGSTEAFF. The CDR3 DNA sequence: TGCGCCAGCAGCCAACCTACAGGGGGCAGCACTGAAGCTTTCTTT.

CDR3 protein: CASSYIRLTPTYEQYF. The DNA for the CDR3 is TGTGCCAGCAGTTACATCAGGCTAACCCCCACCTACGAGCAGTACTTC. This chain links TRBV6-2 or TRBV6-3 with TRBJ2-7; D gene uncertain. This CDR3 is 16 amino acids long. The germline V gene has CDR1 MNHEY and CDR2 SVGEGT. V was trimmed by 2 bases and J by 2 bases, leaving 16 bases between them.

V is TRBV27 and J is TRBJ2-3, with D unresolved. The V gene lost 6 bases and the J gene lost 4 bases, with 14 bases spanning the gap. Germline V gene lookup returns CDR1 MNHEY and CDR2 SMNVEV (reference sequence). The CDR3 consists of 14 residues. CDR3 DNA: TGTGCCAGCAGCCCTGGAGTGCCCGCAGATACGCAGTATTTT. Translation gives CASSPGVPADTQYF.

The chain is built from TRBV28 and TRBJ2-5; 10 nucleotides line up with TRBD2. V dropped 2 bases and J dropped 1; count of bases not matched to a gene: 10. Looked up from germline, CDR1 is MDHEN and CDR2 is SYDVKM. The CDR3 length is 18 residues. Here the CDR3 reads CASSLGGTSVAPQETQYF. CDR3 nucleotides: TGTGCCAGCAGTTTAGGTGGGACTAGCGTGGCCCCCCAAGAGACCCAGTACTTC.

This clone was picked up a small number of times. The V call is TRBV6-5, the J call TRBJ1-1; D is unresolved. Trimming cost V 4 bases and J 0 bases, with 3 bases left between them. Germline V gene lookup returns CDR1 MNHEY and CDR2 SVGAGI. There are 12 residues in the CDR3. In DNA, the CDR3 is TGTGCCAGCAGTTCAGTGAACACTGAAGCTTTCTTT. Protein: CASSSVNTEAFF.

The CDR3 coding sequence is TGCGCCAGCAGCTTGGGGACAGGGGGCTCCTACGAGCAGTACTTC. Protein: CASSLGTGGSYEQYF. This chain uses TRBV5-1 with TRBJ2-7; TRBD1 matches 10 bases. V trimming: 0 bases; J trimming: 0 bases; junction bases outside the gene matches: 0. From germline, CDR1 is SGHRS and CDR2 YFSETQ. This CDR3 has 15 amino acids.